What follows are 11 T cell receptor beta chains derived from one specimen sequenced in a study of identical twins. From the 5' RACE reads, TCRdb called clonotypes with MiXCR, one entry per CDR3 protein. The sample records about 530,000 distinct CDR3 sequences, roughly 15% being singletons. These data were likewise used in another study, on yellow fever vaccine responses in identical twins.

Sequenced material: CD4+ T cells sorted from blood. The receptors come from a woman aged 18-35 years in good health.

Only a few counts were recorded for this clonotype. The chain joins TRBV7-9 to TRBJ2-1, with TRBD2 matching over 11 bases. CDR1 and CDR2 from the germline V gene are SEHNR and FQNEAQ (reference sequence). V shed 5 bases and J 7 bases; nucleotides not matched to a gene: 7. This CDR3 contains 15 residues. CDR3 in amino acids: CASSISGRAGNEQFF. CDR3 nucleotide sequence: TGTGCCAGCAGCATTAGCGGGAGGGCCGGGAATGAGCAGTTCTTC. The whole variable domain, remainder taken from reference TRBV7-9 and TRBJ2-1, is DTGVSQNPRHKITKRGQNVTFRCDPISEHNRLYWYRQTLGQGPEFLTYFQNEAQLEKSRLLSDRFSAERPKGSFSTLEIQRTEQGDSAMYLCASSISGRAGNEQFFGPGTRLTVL.

The chain carries TRBV7-3 and TRBJ1-4; D unclear. This CDR3 has 15 residues. Germline CDR1 and CDR2: SGHTA and FQGTGA. The ends were cut back, 1 base at V and 4 bases at J, with 10 bases in the middle. The CDR3 DNA reads TGTGCCAGCAGCTTAAACCGGGCAATTAATGAAAAACTGTTTTTT. Translated: CASSLNRAINEKLFF.

The chain carries TRBV25-1 and TRBJ2-7; unclear D gene. Between the trimmed V and J ends, which lost 6 bases and 0 bases, there was a span of 6 bases. This CDR3 region has 12 residues. Germline V gene lookup returns CDR1 MGHDK and CDR2 SYGVNS. CDR3 residues: CASRADSYEQYF. Here the CDR3 DNA reads TGTGCCAGCAGGGCTGACTCCTACGAGCAGTACTTC.

This clonotype was counted many times. The CDR3 protein is CSVETLAGVGDTQYF. In nucleotides, the CDR3 is TGCAGCGTTGAAACGCTAGCGGGAGTGGGGGATACGCAGTATTTT. This sequence joins TRBV29-1 and TRBJ2-3; 10 bases match TRBD2. Germline V gene sequence: CDR1 SQVTM, CDR2 ANQGSEA. The CDR3 is made up of 15 amino acids. After removal of 2 bases from V and 6 bases from J, the junction contained 8 bases not matched to a gene.

This chain uses TRBV6-1 with TRBJ1-4, with a tentative D call TRBD1 (6 bases). V was shortened by 6 bases and J by 3 bases, with 11 bases between the two germline ends. Germline lookup yields CDR1 MNHNS and CDR2 SASEGT. The CDR3 contains 14 residues. The CDR3 sequence is CASRTQGANEKLFF. The DNA of the CDR3 is TGTGCCAGCAGGACACAGGGCGCTAATGAAAAACTGTTTTTT.

This clonotype was counted a few times. The genes are TRBV11-3 and TRBJ2-1; the D gene is possibly TRBD2 (5 bases). Germline assignment: CDR1 SGHNT and CDR2 YENEEA. The CDR3 spans 16 residues. V shed 4 bases and J shed 5 bases, with 18 bases lying between them. Written as DNA, the CDR3 is TGTGCCAGCAGCTCCCCCATGGTTTGGGGAGACAATGAGCAGTTCTTC. It translates to CASSSPMVWGDNEQFF.

The chain links TRBV3-1 to TRBJ2-3, with D maybe TRBD2 (6 bases). Germline CDR1 is LGHDT and CDR2 is YNNKEL (reference sequence). V was trimmed by 2 bases and J by 4 bases, leaving 16 bases between them. This CDR3 contains 16 residues. The CDR3 loop reads CASSQYEASDSDTQYF. In DNA form, the CDR3 reads TGTGCCAGCAGCCAATATGAGGCTAGCGACTCAGATACGCAGTATTTT.

This clonotype has only a few counts. The chain is built from TRBV28 and TRBJ2-1, with TRBD2 matching over 9 bases. This CDR3 is built from 18 residues. Trimming removed 8 bases from V and 4 bases from J; junction bases left unmatched: 18. Germline V CDR1 and CDR2: MDHEN, SYDVKM. The CDR3 reads CASRYRGTGTSFYNEQFF. CDR3 coding DNA: TGTGCCAGCCGTTATAGGGGCACCGGGACTAGCTTTTACAATGAGCAGTTCTTC.

A few counts support this clonotype. The rearrangement joins TRBV18 to TRBJ2-7; 9 bases match TRBD1. CDR3 length: 16 amino acids. Trimming took 5 bases from V and 2 from J; bases not matched to a gene: 10. Germline CDR1 is KGHSH and CDR2 is LQKENI. The CDR3 loop reads CASSLHTGGDPYEQYF. DNA of the CDR3: TGTGCCAGCTCATTGCATACAGGGGGCGACCCCTACGAGCAGTACTTC.

This clonotype was found many times. The rearrangement uses TRBV24-1 and TRBJ2-7; 7 bases fit TRBD2. The CDR3 consists of 17 residues. Looked up from germline, CDR1 is KGHDR and CDR2 is SFDVKD. J was trimmed by 2 bases and V by 0 bases; bases with no gene match: 9. This CDR3 is CATSDLPLHRGAYEQYV. The DNA of the CDR3 is TGTGCCACCAGTGATTTGCCCCTCCACCGGGGGGCCTACGAGCAGTACGTC.

This clonotype was seen a few times. This chain joins TRBV20-1 and TRBJ2-1; the match to TRBD2 covers 13 bases. Unmatched junction bases numbered 11, after V lost 6 bases and J lost 0 bases. The CDR3 consists of 18 residues. CDR1 DFQATT and CDR2 SNEGSKA come from the germline V gene (reference sequence). CDR3 in amino acids: CSASLAGGPSGSYNEQFF. CDR3 sequence (DNA): TGCAGTGCATCACTAGCGGGAGGGCCCTCAGGCTCCTACAATGAGCAGTTCTTC.